This T cell receptor (beta chain) comes out of a study of OX40 agonist ivuxolimab in advanced cancers. Trimming pared 0 bases from V and 0 bases from J, leaving 9 bases between. Germline assignment: CDR1 PRHDT and CDR2 FYEKMQ (reference sequence). This CDR3 is built from 16 residues. Clones were read by immunoSEQ multiplex PCR, and TCRdb kept only the in-frame ones, dropping some. The sample holds more than 10,000 clones; roughly two thirds are singletons and the top ten take under 30%. This clone occurred a few times. Its antigen is undetermined. Study-level points and caveats: Clonal expansion among partial responders at 0.1-3.0 mg/kg ranked near the lowest.

Autoimmune disease history or systemic immunosuppression led to patient exclusion. This sequence was found in an adult with an advanced solid tumor such as melanoma, head and neck, liver or kidney cancer. The specimen was CD4+ or CD8+ T cells sorted from blood, collected in a trial of the OX40 agonist ivuxolimab. The chain recombines TRBV13 with TRBJ2-1; D tentatively fits TRBD1 or TRBD2 (5 bases each). The CDR3 region has the DNA TGTGCCAGCAGCTTAGGATGGGGGAGCTCCTACAATGAGCAGTTCTTC. Its translation is CASSLGWGSSYNEQFF.